This is a list of T cell receptor beta chains from one sample in a study of blood T cells in healthy people across ages. TCRdb independently ran MiXCR on the 5' RACE reads; one entry per CDR3 protein. The profile covers about 640,000 distinct CDR3 sequences, with roughly 50% appearing a single time and roughly 34% taken by the ten largest. The sequenced material came from blood. The receptors originated from a man aged 55-75 years in good health. CDR3s include the opening cysteine and the closing phenylalanine or tryptophan. A D gene is named only where the DNA matches it firmly. Rows may omit the clone size; those that give it use once, few, many or a size class.

D gene	V gene	clone size	J gene	CDR3 protein	CDR3 DNA
TRBD2	TRBV12-3/TRBV12-4	.	TRBJ2-3	CASSTSGRSTDTQYF	TGTGCCAGCAGTACAAGCGGGAGAAGCACAGATACGCAGTATTTT
.	TRBV29-1	.	TRBJ1-1	CSVERAGQGTEAFF	TGCAGCGTTGAGCGTGCAGGGCAGGGCACTGAAGCTTTCTTT
.	TRBV5-1	.	TRBJ2-7	CASSLARTWDYEQYF	TGCGCCAGCAGCTTGGCTCGCACCTGGGACTACGAGCAGTACTTC
.	TRBV7-9	.	TRBJ2-5	CASSLWTDRLQETQYF	TGTGCCAGCAGCTTGTGGACTGACAGGCTACAAGAGACCCAGTACTTC
TRBD1	TRBV7-2	.	TRBJ1-6	CASSVDRGLNSPLHF	TGTGCCAGCAGCGTCGACAGGGGGTTGAATTCACCCCTCCACTTT
.	TRBV27	.	TRBJ2-5	CASRTSHETQYF	TGTGCCAGCAGGACTAGTCACGAGACCCAGTACTTC
TRBD2	TRBV2	.	TRBJ2-5	CASSVRTSGVASQETQYF	TGTGCCAGCAGTGTACGGACTAGCGGGGTTGCTAGCCAAGAGACCCAGTACTTC
.	TRBV20-1	.	TRBJ2-1	CSASRGSNEQFF	TGCAGTGCTAGTCGGGGGTCGAATGAGCAGTTCTTC
TRBD2	TRBV4-2	.	TRBJ2-1	CASSQAPLAGGPYEQFF	TGTGCCAGCAGCCAGGCCCCTCTAGCGGGGGGGCCCTATGAGCAGTTCTTC
TRBD2	TRBV29-1	.	TRBJ2-7	CNVLKSGVIYEQYF	TGCAACGTTCTGAAAAGCGGGGTAATCTACGAGCAGTACTTC
.	TRBV6-5	.	TRBJ2-5	CASSYTLGGEGNEQYF	TGTGCCAGCAGTTACACCCTGGGGGGAGAGGGCAATGAGCAGTACTTC
TRBD1	TRBV18	.	TRBJ1-2	CASSPPQGAGGYTF	TGTGCCAGCTCACCACCTCAGGGGGCAGGTGGCTACACCTTC
.	TRBV7-2	many	TRBJ1-1	CASSLDTNTEAFF	TGTGCCAGCAGCTTAGACACGAACACTGAAGCTTTCTTT
TRBD1	TRBV6-4	few	TRBJ1-2	CAIWTGNYGYTF	TGTGCCATATGGACAGGGAACTATGGCTACACCTTC
TRBD2	TRBV5-1	.	TRBJ2-3	CASSPWTSGGAEDTQYF	TGCGCCAGCAGCCCCTGGACTAGCGGGGGGGCAGAGGATACGCAGTATTTT
TRBD2	TRBV29-1	.	TRBJ2-5	CSAETSGGRETQYF	TGCAGCGCCGAAACTAGCGGGGGGCGAGAGACCCAGTACTTC
.	TRBV5-1	once	TRBJ1-2	CASSLWDNYGYTF	TGCGCCAGCAGCCTCTGGGATAACTATGGCTACACCTTC
TRBD1	TRBV6-5	once	TRBJ2-1	CASSKTGDRVPFF	TGTGCCAGCAGTAAAACTGGGGACAGGGTCCCGTTCTTC
.	TRBV7-9	.	TRBJ2-1	CASSLVPAVSSYNEQFF	TGTGCCAGCAGCTTAGTCCCAGCGGTCAGCTCCTACAATGAGCAGTTCTTC
.	TRBV10-3	.	TRBJ2-2	CAINGGLNTGELFF	TGTGCCATCAACGGCGGATTGAACACCGGGGAGCTGTTTTTT
TRBD1	TRBV3-1	few	TRBJ1-2	CASSQADRGHGGYTF	TGTGCCAGCAGCCAAGCGGACAGGGGGCATGGAGGCTACACCTTC
.	TRBV28	.	TRBJ2-7	CASSVPENYEQYF	TGTGCCAGCAGTGTCCCGGAGAACTACGAGCAGTACTTC
.	TRBV28	.	TRBJ1-2	CASSWGQNYGYTF	TGTGCCAGCAGTTGGGGTCAGAACTATGGCTACACCTTC
.	TRBV29-1	few	TRBJ1-2	CSVGGTRYGYTF	TGCAGCGTTGGAGGGACGCGGTATGGCTACACCTTC
TRBD1	TRBV20-1	few	TRBJ2-7	CSAETGTGAYEQYF	TGCAGTGCAGAAACCGGGACAGGTGCCTACGAGCAGTACTTC
.	TRBV5-1	.	TRBJ1-1	CASSPDPNTEAFF	TGCGCCAGCAGCCCCGACCCGAACACTGAAGCTTTCTTT